These 31 T cell receptor beta chains share one sample of origin, sequenced in a study of T cells expressing NK-cell markers. TCRdb re-called the 5' RACE reads and gives one entry per CDR3 protein, without DNA. Its table lists about 390,000 distinct CDR3 sequences. Sequencing input: blood T cells: a sorted CD56 or NKG2C T cell subset, CD4+ or CD8+ T cells, or bulk PBMC T cells (not recorded which). The receptors were sampled from a woman aged 45-65 years in good health.

The CDR3 spells CASSAGLGQGGETQYF. V usage is TRBV9 and J usage is TRBJ2-5; TCRdb calls TRBD1, which cannot be checked without DNA. Germline V gene data show CDR1 as SGDLS and CDR2 as YYNGEE. The CDR3 is made up of 16 amino acids.

The chain couples TRBV29-1 to TRBJ2-5; TCRdb proposes TRBD2, but this gene call is untestable without DNA. The length of the CDR3 is 14 residues. Germline values: CDR1 SQVTM, CDR2 ANQGSEA. The CDR3 loop is CSVVRASGGETQYF.

V gene TRBV28 combines with J gene TRBJ1-1; TCRdb gives TRBD1 as the D gene, but with no DNA this cannot be confirmed. Germline V gene sequence: CDR1 MDHEN, CDR2 SYDVKM. The CDR3 sequence is 13 residues long. This CDR3 reads CASKGQKNTEAFF.

The rearrangement joins TRBV5-1 to TRBJ2-1; no DNA is available, so the TRBD2 call from TCRdb remains unchecked. CDR3 length: 15 amino acids. Germline values: CDR1 SGHRS, CDR2 YFSETQ. CDR3 protein: CASSRTSGSFNEQFF.

This rearrangement joins TRBV12-3 or TRBV12-4 to TRBJ2-1; the TCRdb D gene call, TRBD1, has no DNA to confirm it. The CDR3 loop spans 13 amino acids. The CDR3 sequence: CASSPRVRNEQFF.

The rearrangement joins TRBV10-3 to TRBJ1-1; TCRdb picks TRBD1, but there is no DNA to check that call. The length of the CDR3 is 16 residues. From germline, CDR1 is ENHRY and CDR2 SYGVKD. Here the CDR3 reads CAISEPNGARGTEAFF.

The chain recombines TRBV20-1 with TRBJ1-1; the D gene TCRdb calls, TRBD1, cannot be checked with no DNA. The CDR3 consists of 13 residues. In germline, CDR1 is DFQATT, CDR2 SNEGSKA (reference sequence). CDR3: CSAAPGQGPEAFF.

This rearrangement joins TRBV24-1 to TRBJ2-1; TCRdb names TRBD1, which stays unverified in the absence of DNA. Germline-derived CDR1 and CDR2 are KGHDR and SFDVKD. This CDR3 spans 13 amino acids. This chain's CDR3 is CATSDTRWDEQFF.

The chain links TRBV6-5 to TRBJ2-2; without DNA, the TCRdb call of TRBD1 cannot be checked. The CDR3 extends over 14 amino acids. Germline V CDR1 and CDR2: MNHEY, SVGAGI. Here the CDR3 reads CASAPGQGAGELFF.

J is TRBJ1-1 and V is TRBV7-2; TCRdb's assignment of TRBD1 cannot be checked, as there is no DNA. The germline CDR1 and CDR2 sequences are SGHTA and FQGNSA. The CDR3 covers 15 residues. The CDR3 here is CASKAWQGRDTEAFF.

The chain uses TRBV5-1 and TRBJ2-7; the D gene TCRdb calls, TRBD2, cannot be checked with no DNA. Germline V gene sequence: CDR1 SGHRS, CDR2 YFSETQ. CDR3 length: 16 residues. CDR3 sequence: CASSLAGVAKVHEQYF.

V gene TRBV5-1 combines with J gene TRBJ2-7. CDR3 size: 16 residues. Per germline, CDR1 SGHRS and CDR2 YFSETQ. This CDR3 is CASSLGSRPISYEQYF.

This chain joins TRBV15 and TRBJ2-5. The length of the CDR3 is 12 residues. Germline CDR1 is LNHNV and CDR2 is YYDKDF (reference sequence). The CDR3 loop reads CATSAAQETQYF.

V gene TRBV15 combines with J gene TRBJ2-1. Germline V lookup: CDR1 LNHNV, CDR2 YYDKDF (reference sequence). The length of the CDR3 is 11 residues. CDR3 protein: CATSTKREQFF.

Here the CDR3 reads CSARVFTGGAYEQYF. V gene TRBV20-1 combines with J gene TRBJ2-7; the D call from TCRdb, TRBD2, cannot be confirmed without DNA. The CDR3 length is 15 residues. Germline CDR1 is DFQATT and CDR2 is SNEGSKA (reference sequence).

V gene TRBV20-1 combines with J gene TRBJ1-2. The germline V gene encodes CDR1 DFQATT and CDR2 SNEGSKA (reference sequence). The CDR3 has 14 amino acids. CDR3 protein: CSARPSRTNYGYTF.

The chain employs TRBV10-3 and TRBJ2-7; with no DNA, the TCRdb D assignment of TRBD2 cannot be verified. This CDR3 spans 11 amino acids. Looked up from germline, CDR1 is ENHRY and CDR2 is SYGVKD. The CDR3 loop reads CATALGPEQYF.

This chain joins TRBV24-1 and TRBJ2-5. Germline V gene data show CDR1 as KGHDR and CDR2 as SFDVKD. This CDR3 is built from 12 residues. This CDR3 is CATSDFRGAQYF.

The chain uses TRBV6-2 or TRBV6-3 and TRBJ2-7. The germline CDR1 and CDR2 sequences are MNHEY and SVGEGT. The CDR3 totals 13 residues. CDR3 sequence: CASTLPGSYEQYF.

J is TRBJ2-3 and V is TRBV10-3; TCRdb outputs TRBD2, but without DNA this stays unchecked. CDR1 is ENHRY and CDR2 is SYGVKD in the germline V gene. This CDR3 has 15 residues. The chain's CDR3 is CAISEKAGSTDTQYF.

The chain recombines TRBV4-2 with TRBJ2-7. This CDR3 spans 15 amino acids. From germline, CDR1 is LGHNA and CDR2 YNFKEQ. CDR3 sequence reads: CASSLGVTNSYEQYF.

The CDR3 region is CASSLSGSVYEQYF. This chain connects TRBV7-9 to TRBJ2-7. The CDR3 has 14 residues. Germline V gene data show CDR1 as SEHNR and CDR2 as FQNEAQ (reference sequence). The full variable domain, rest sourced from reference TRBV7-9 and TRBJ2-7, is DTGVSQNPRHKITKRGQNVTFRCDPISEHNRLYWYRQTLGQGPEFLTYFQNEAQLEKSRLLSDRFSAERPKGSFSTLEIQRTEQGDSAMYLCASSLSGSVYEQYFGPGTRLTVT.

The chain has TRBV7-2 and TRBJ2-1. Germline V gene data show CDR1 as SGHTA and CDR2 as FQGNSA. CDR3 length: 15 residues. The CDR3 is CASSSGVASYNEQFF. Based on the CDR3 plus reference TRBV7-2 and TRBJ2-1, the full variable domain is GAGVSQSPSNKVTEKGKDVELRCDPISGHTALYWYRQSLGQGLEFLIYFQGNSAPDKSGLPSDRFSAERTGGSVSTLTIQRTQQEDSAVYLCASSSGVASYNEQFFGPGTRLTVL.

The J gene is TRBJ2-1, the V gene TRBV4-1; TCRdb proposes TRBD1, but this gene call is untestable without DNA. CDR3 length equals 16 residues. Germline CDR1 and CDR2: MGHRA and YSYEKL. CDR3 residues: CASSQDKGGSYNEQFF.

The chain combines TRBV7-8 with TRBJ2-5. CDR3 length: 12 amino acids. Looked up from germline, CDR1 is SGHVS and CDR2 is FQNEAQ. CDR3 in amino acids: CASRPYTETQYF.

The rearrangement uses TRBV5-1 and TRBJ2-2; TCRdb's D call, TRBD2, is unchecked because there is no DNA. Germline CDR1 and CDR2: SGHRS and YFSETQ. The CDR3 contains 16 residues. CDR3 residues: CASRLRAALNTGELFF.

The rearrangement joins TRBV12-3 or TRBV12-4 to TRBJ2-1; TCRdb's assignment of TRBD2 cannot be checked, as there is no DNA. The CDR3 spans 16 residues. The chain's CDR3 is CASPGSGREYNNEQFF.

This chain joins TRBV20-1 and TRBJ2-1; the D call from TCRdb, TRBD1, cannot be confirmed without DNA. The CDR3 spans 14 residues. Germline-derived CDR1 and CDR2 are DFQATT and SNEGSKA (reference sequence). CDR3 sequence: CSASVRVLRNEQFF.

The chain joins TRBV20-1 to TRBJ2-1; TCRdb's D call of TRBD2 is untestable without DNA. CDR3 length: 16 residues. Looked up from germline, CDR1 is DFQATT and CDR2 is SNEGSKA (reference sequence). CDR3 region: CSARVAGGQNYNEQFF.

V gene TRBV10-3 combines with J gene TRBJ2-1; TCRdb proposes TRBD2, but this gene call is untestable without DNA. The CDR3 is 17 residues long. In germline, CDR1 is ENHRY, CDR2 SYGVKD. The CDR3 region is CAISESRTSGEYNEQFF.

V gene TRBV6-6 combines with J gene TRBJ1-6; the D call from TCRdb, TRBD1, cannot be confirmed without DNA. Germline CDR1 MNHNY, CDR2 SVGAGI (reference sequence). CDR3 length: 16 amino acids. The CDR3 reads CASSYLGQGYNSPLHF.